This T cell receptor (beta chain) comes out of a study of cytomegalovirus exposure and HLA in healthy donors. The CDR3 loop spans 15 amino acids. Germline-derived CDR1 and CDR2 are SGHRS and YFSETQ. V shed 4 bases and J shed 0 bases, with 14 bases lying between them. Both 60 Vbeta primers and 13 Jbeta primers went into the PCR. The repertoire was sequenced with immunoSEQ multiplex PCR; TCRdb's copy has only in-frame clones and lacks some. The sample includes about 170,000 clones, about 82% seen only once; the top ten take roughly 0.75%. A remark on this clone: As yet, its antigen is unknown.

Participants comprised healthy donors of bone marrow. Study observations and caveats: By HLA locus, TCR association rates varied in a later analysis, with DRB1 showing the most and HLA-C the fewest. Earlier analysis looked at TCR beta V segments, and most were productive about 87% or about 30% of the time.

The sequencing input was PBMCs. The source of this sequence is a woman between 18 and 30 years old in good health and CMV-seronegative. The chain uses TRBV5-1 and TRBJ2-7, with a possible D match to TRBD1 (6 bases). The CDR3 nucleotides are TGCGCCAGCAGCCCACGAGGACAGAGCTCCTACGAGCAGTACTTC. The encoded protein is CASSPRGQSSYEQYF. Full variable domain (remainder filled in from reference TRBV5-1 and TRBJ2-7): KAGVTQTPRYLIKTRGQQVTLSCSPISGHRSVSWYQQTPGQGLQFLFEYFSETQRNKGNFPGRFSGRQFSNSRSEMNVSTLELGDSALYLCASSPRGQSSYEQYFGPGTRLTVT.